The present TCR beta chain was sequenced within a study of T cell responses to AZD1222 COVID-19 vaccine (dated by TCRdb to the early 2020s). At the level of the whole study: Because spike-specific TCR depth and breadth did not differ between the two schedules, AZD1222 recipients who got a second dose at roughly 4 weeks were pooled with those who got a second dose at roughly 12 weeks. TCR sequencing was performed for about 250 trial participants, of whom about 200 were given two doses of AZD1222 and some 25 were given two doses of MenACWY control vaccine. Trial participants were enrolled by age into subgroups of 18-55, 56-69 and 70-plus years, and around 150, 28 and 57 TCR-sequenced participants, respectively, were included in these subgroups.

The time point label on this specimen signifies: baseline before first vaccination. Samples from vaccinated people were obtained from the UK trials COV001 and COV002, which included a single-blind randomized controlled phase 2/3 trial of AZD1222 (ChAdOx1 nCoV-19) in healthy adults. For TCRbeta chain sequencing, PBMC samples from trial participants were taken at day 0 and at day 28 after the second dose. The CDR3 regions of human TCRbeta chains were analyzed by immunosequencing. As for the original processing: TCRs in the repertoires were matched against a reference library of SARS-CoV-2-specific TCRs that had been generated with the MIRA antigen-specificity platform. Breadth was defined as the fraction of unique TCRs that were SARS-CoV-2-associated, and depth was defined as the fraction of total T cells that were SARS-CoV-2-associated. Using the MIRA data, each spike-specific TCR was mapped to the spike region that the TCR reacts to and placed in a CD4 or CD8 class. Log10-transformed breadth and depth values were compared by one-way ANOVA with Sidak's multiple comparisons tests. The table was pulled from immuneACCESS by TCRdb, which kept in-frame rearrangements only. Such tables lose some clones; where checked, under half of the loss comes from unresolved V genes, and the rest has no known cause. V and J calls and clone size are as listed in that table; D and trimming were resolved from the DNA. In all, the sample holds about 130,000 clones, and around 86% of those were seen once. The ten largest clones represent about 20% of the sample.

On the study overall, not on this receptor specifically: In the small 56-69-year group, the increase in depth fell short of significance, most likely because of low power. Nearly half of unique spike-specific TCRs reportedly recognized epitopes outside regions mutated in the B.1.351 and B.1.1.7 variants. Conclusions about previously exposed vaccinees are limited because only five to seven AZD1222 recipients were SARS-CoV-2 seropositive at baseline. A significant rise in spike-specific TCR breadth and depth was observed after two AZD1222 doses relative to day 0 and relative to MenACWY recipients. Most participants were white British and females outnumbered males, and the authors suggested that clonal diversity may have been underestimated. The whole spike protein was spanned by vaccine-associated CD4 TCRs, and dominant responses were seen in regions 160-218 and 743-854. Because no day 14 peak-response samples were available, the repertoires could be characterized only after the peak T cell response.

Remarks on this clone: What antigen it recognizes has not been identified. No base qualities exist here, and no much larger clone lies one base off it.

Reading from cysteine to phenylalanine, the CDR3 counts 17 amino acids. Only the CDR3 DNA stays, 51 bases, in frame from base 1. The germline V gene gives CDR1 as SGDLS and CDR2 as YYNGEE. V drops 1 base and J drops 3 bases, leaving 18 bases in between. The receptor's source is an adult in good health. The chain links TRBV9 with TRBJ2-3, with a weak D call of TRBD1 (6 bases match). Material: peripheral blood, obtained on day 0 of AZD1222 vaccination. The CDR3 sequence is CASSVLGGALGTDTQYF. The DNA sequence follows: TGTGCCAGCAGCGTACTTGGGGGCGCCCTGGGGACAGATACGCAGTATTTT.